These T cell receptor beta chains were read from a single sample in a study of cytomegalovirus exposure and HLA in healthy donors. Assay used: immunoSEQ multiplex PCR; TCRdb lists only in-frame clones, some missing. The sample includes 100,000 to 150,000 clones, 70% to 85% of them seen just once. Sequencing was carried out using PBMCs. Receptor source: a boy aged 5-17 years in good health and CMV-seronegative. Both conserved end residues are part of each CDR3. D genes are given only for firm matches. Clone size is given for some rows only: seen once, a few or many times, or a class if the clone is expanded.

clone_size d_call j_call v_call cdr3_length cdr3_nt cdr3_aa
few - TRBJ2-2 TRBV7-2 17 TGTGCCAGCACCTCTTACGGTTCAGGGCGATACACCGGGGAGCTGTTTTTT CASTSYGSGRYTGELFF
- - TRBJ2-5 TRBV29-1 12 TGCAGCGTTCGGCAGGGCCAAGAGACCCAGTACTTC CSVRQGQETQYF
- TRBD1 TRBJ1-3 TRBV6-5 15 TGTGCCAGCAGTTTCAGACAGGGTGGTGGAAACACCATATATTTT CASSFRQGGGNTIYF
- TRBD2 TRBJ2-1 TRBV2 16 TGTGCCAGCAGTGACCAGCTAGCGGGAATAAGTAATGAGCAGTTCTTC CASSDQLAGISNEQFF
- - TRBJ2-1 TRBV7-2 15 TGTGCCAGCAGCTTACCCGGACTACCGTACAATGAGCAGTTCTTC CASSLPGLPYNEQFF
- TRBD1 TRBJ2-7 TRBV2 15 TGTGCCAGCAGTGAAACCGGGACAGGGGGCAAGGAGCAGTACTTC CASSETGTGGKEQYF
- - TRBJ2-1 TRBV5-6 12 TGTGCCAGCAGCTTAACCGGCAATGAGCAGTTCTTC CASSLTGNEQFF
once - TRBJ2-2 TRBV4-1 14 TGCGCCAGCAGCTCCCTAAGCTCCCGGTGGGAGCTGTTTTTT CASSSLSSRWELFF
- TRBD1 TRBJ1-4 TRBV25-1 15 TGTGCCAGCAGTTCCCGGACAGGGATTAATGAAAAACTGTTTTTT CASSSRTGINEKLFF
- - TRBJ1-1 TRBV19 13 TGTGCCAGTAGTCCTCCAGGGTTGGGTGAAGCTTTCTTT CASSPPGLGEAFF
- TRBD1 TRBJ1-1 TRBV6-1 15 TGTGCCAGCCTTGCAGGGGGTACCTGGAACACTGAAGCTTTCTTT CASLAGGTWNTEAFF
- - TRBJ2-7 TRBV5-5 13 TGTGCCAGCAGCTTAAACCAGTTCTACGAGCAGTACTTC CASSLNQFYEQYF
- - TRBJ1-1 TRBV4-1 14 TGCGCCAGCAGCCAACCTACTTCAGGGTGTGAAGCTTTCTTT CASSQPTSGCEAFF
- TRBD2 TRBJ2-7 TRBV6-1 12 TGTGCCAGCAGCGGGGGGGCCTACGAGCAGTACTTC CASSGGAYEQYF
once TRBD2 TRBJ2-1 TRBV5-1 15 TGCGCCAGCGGTGGACTAGCGGGGGCCCCGAGTGAGCAGTTCTTC CASGGLAGAPSEQFF
once TRBD1 TRBJ1-1 TRBV9 15 TGTGCCAGCAGCGTTACAGGGGGCGCGAACACTGAAGCTTTCTTT CASSVTGGANTEAFF
- TRBD2 TRBJ2-2 TRBV11-2 15 TGTGCCAGCAGCTTGGAACTAGCGGACACCGGGGAGCTGTTTTTT CASSLELADTGELFF
- - TRBJ1-3 TRBV9 12 TGTGCCAGCAGCGGGGGGGAGAACACCATATATTTT CASSGGENTIYF
- - TRBJ2-1 TRBV2 16 TGTGCCAGCAGTGAAGAGACGACCATAAGCGGCAATGAGCAGTTCTTC CASSEETTISGNEQFF
- - TRBJ2-7 TRBV4-3 16 TGCGCCAGCAGCCAGGACGCTCGTGACAGGAGGTGGGAGCAGTACTTC CASSQDARDRRWEQYF
few TRBD2 TRBJ2-5 TRBV7-3 15 TGTGCCAGCAGCCCCCAAGCGGGGGCGGGGGAGACCCAGTACTTC CASSPQAGAGETQYF
- TRBD2 TRBJ2-1 TRBV29-1 14 TGCAGCGTTGAGTTTGGGAGGGCCTACAATGAGCAGTTCTTC CSVEFGRAYNEQFF
- - TRBJ1-1 TRBV7-2 13 TGTGCCAGCAGCCGAGGGGGGGGCAGTGAAGCTTTCTTT CASSRGGGSEAFF
- - TRBJ1-1 TRBV19 12 TGTGCCAGTAGTATGGGAGGGCTTGAAGCTTTCTTT CASSMGGLEAFF
- TRBD2 TRBJ2-3 TRBV7-2 17 TGTGCCAGCAGCTTAGAGACTAGCGGGAGGCGGACAGATACGCAGTATTTT CASSLETSGRRTDTQYF
few - TRBJ1-6 TRBV4-1 12 TGCGCCAGCAGCCAAGCCCGTTCACCCCTCCACTTT CASSQARSPLHF
- TRBD1 TRBJ1-5 TRBV29-1 13 TGCAGCGTTTGGGGACAGGGGGATCAGCCCCAGCATTTT CSVWGQGDQPQHF
- TRBD1 TRBJ1-2 TRBV7-2 13 TGTGCCAGCAGCTACAGGGGATTAGATGGCTACACCTTC CASSYRGLDGYTF
few - TRBJ1-3 TRBV5-1 14 TGCGCCAGCAGCCGCGGGACGCCTGGAAACACCATATATTTT CASSRGTPGNTIYF
few - TRBJ2-2 TRBV5-4 15 TGTGCCAGCAGCTTGGACAGGGAGAACACCGGGGAGCTGTTTTTT CASSLDRENTGELFF
- TRBD2 TRBJ2-7 TRBV27 18 TGTGCCAGCAGTCATGTGGGACTAGCGGGAGGGCGATCCTACGAGCAGTACTTC CASSHVGLAGGRSYEQYF
- TRBD2 TRBJ2-1 TRBV5-1 15 TGCGCCAGCAGCTTCCTAGCGGGAATGAACAATGAGCAGTTCTTC CASSFLAGMNNEQFF
- TRBD1 TRBJ1-4 TRBV4-2 15 TGTGCCAGCAGCCGTACTAGGGGGCGGAATGAAAAACTGTTTTTT CASSRTRGRNEKLFF
- TRBD1 TRBJ2-1 TRBV27 15 TGTGCCAGCAGTTTTTTGGGACAGGGGATTCTGGAGCAGTTCTTC CASSFLGQGILEQFF
- TRBD1 TRBJ2-2 TRBV7-8 18 TGTGCCAGCAGCTCCCGGGACAGGGGGTTTACTAATGGCGGGGAGCTGTTTTTT CASSSRDRGFTNGGELFF
- TRBD2 TRBJ2-3 TRBV7-3 15 TGTGCCAGCAGCCTGGGACTAGCGGGCGCAGATACGCAGTATTTT CASSLGLAGADTQYF
few TRBD1 TRBJ1-5 TRBV6-1 15 TGTGCCAGCAGTGAAGTCAGGGGGCTCCGGCAGCCCCAGCATTTT CASSEVRGLRQPQHF
- - TRBJ2-7 TRBV6-1 17 TGTGCCAGCAGTGAAGCTAGGGGGACCTCTAGCTCCTACGAGCAGTACTTC CASSEARGTSSSYEQYF
- - TRBJ1-6 TRBV19 15 TGTGCCAGTAGTATTGGGCAGGAATATAATTCACCCCTCCACTTT CASSIGQEYNSPLHF
- TRBD1 TRBJ2-5 TRBV7-2 15 TGTGCCAGCAGCTTAGCAACGACAGGGTCAGAGACCCAGTACTTC CASSLATTGSETQYF
- - TRBJ2-7 TRBV27 13 TGTGCCAGCAGTTTCTTGGACAGCTACGAGCAGTACTTC CASSFLDSYEQYF
- - TRBJ1-1 TRBV4-3 14 TGCGCCAGCAGCCAGGGGGCCTTGAACACTGAAGCTTTCTTT CASSQGALNTEAFF